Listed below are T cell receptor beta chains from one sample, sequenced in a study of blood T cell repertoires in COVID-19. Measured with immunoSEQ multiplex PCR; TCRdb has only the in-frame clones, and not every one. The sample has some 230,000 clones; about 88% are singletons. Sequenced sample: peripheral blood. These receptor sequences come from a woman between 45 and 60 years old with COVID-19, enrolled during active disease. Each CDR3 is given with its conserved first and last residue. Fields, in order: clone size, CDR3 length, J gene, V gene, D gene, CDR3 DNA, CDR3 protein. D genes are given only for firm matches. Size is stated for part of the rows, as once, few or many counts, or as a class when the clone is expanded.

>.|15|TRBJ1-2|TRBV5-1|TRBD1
TGCGCCAGCAGCTTTTCAGGGGGCGCCGCGTATGGCTACACCTTC
CASSFSGGAAYGYTF
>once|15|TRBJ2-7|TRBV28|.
TGTGCCAGCAGTCCTCAAAGCGGCGGTTCCTACGAGCAGTACTTC
CASSPQSGGSYEQYF
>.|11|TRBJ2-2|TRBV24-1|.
TGTGCCACCAGTGGACACGGGGAGCTGTTTTTT
CATSGHGELFF
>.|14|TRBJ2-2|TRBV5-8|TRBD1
TGTGCCAGCAGCCGTCAGGGGGCCAACGGGGAGCTGTTTTTT
CASSRQGANGELFF
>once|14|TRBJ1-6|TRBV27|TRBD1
TGTGCCAGCAGTTCGGGACAGTTTAATTCACCCCTCCACTTT
CASSSGQFNSPLHF
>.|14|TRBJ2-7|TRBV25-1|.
TGTGCCAGCAGTGATCCAGGTAGTGGTTACGAGCAGTACTTC
CASSDPGSGYEQYF
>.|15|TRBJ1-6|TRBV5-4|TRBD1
TGTGCCAGCAGCTTGTGGGACAGGGAGAATCCACCCCTCCACTTT
CASSLWDRENPPLHF
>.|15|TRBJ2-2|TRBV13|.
TGTGCCAGCAGCCCTTGGCAGGGGACCACCGGGGAGCTGTTTTTT
CASSPWQGTTGELFF
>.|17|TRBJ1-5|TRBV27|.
TGTGCCAGCAGTTTATCCGGCCTACAGCTGAGCAATCAGCCCCAGCATTTT
CASSLSGLQLSNQPQHF
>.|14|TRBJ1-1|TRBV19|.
TGTGCCAGTAGTCAGGGGCCGCAAAACACTGAAGCTTTCTTT
CASSQGPQNTEAFF
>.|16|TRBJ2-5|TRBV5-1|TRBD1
TGCGCCAGCAGCTACCCCGGGACAGGGGATTTAGAGACCCAGTACTTC
CASSYPGTGDLETQYF
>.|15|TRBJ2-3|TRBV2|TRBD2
TGTGCCAGCAGTGCGGAAGCGGGAGGCACAGATACGCAGTATTTT
CASSAEAGGTDTQYF
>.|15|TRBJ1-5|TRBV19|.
TGTGCCAGTAGTATAATCGTACAGAGCATAATGCCCCAGCATTTT
CASSIIVQSIMPQHF
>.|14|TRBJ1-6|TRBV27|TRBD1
TGTGCCAGCAGTTTAGGACAGGAAAATTCACCCCTCCACTTT
CASSLGQENSPLHF
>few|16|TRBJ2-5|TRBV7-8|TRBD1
TGTGCCAGCAGCTACTACACAGGGGCCTCGGGAGAGACCCAGTACTTC
CASSYYTGASGETQYF
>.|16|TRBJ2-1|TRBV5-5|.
TGTGCCAGCAGCCAGGTCCCGTGGCTAGCAGAAGATGAGCAGTTCTTC
CASSQVPWLAEDEQFF
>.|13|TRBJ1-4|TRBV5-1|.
TGCGCCAGCACCATGACAGGCAATGAAAAACTGTTTTTT
CASTMTGNEKLFF
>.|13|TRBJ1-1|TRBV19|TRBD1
TGTGCCAGTAGTATTGTAGGGGGCTCGGAAGCTTTCTTT
CASSIVGGSEAFF
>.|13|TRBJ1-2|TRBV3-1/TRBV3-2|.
TGTGCCAGCAGCCTTGGACTAAACTATGGCTACACCTTC
CASSLGLNYGYTF
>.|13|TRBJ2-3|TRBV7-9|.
TGTGCCAGCAACCAGGGGCGCTCAGATACGCAGTATTTT
CASNQGRSDTQYF
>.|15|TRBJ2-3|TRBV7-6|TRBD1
TGTGCCAGCAGCTTAACGACAGGGCCCTCAGATACGCAGTATTTT
CASSLTTGPSDTQYF
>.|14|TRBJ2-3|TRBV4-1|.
TGCGCCAGCAGCCAAATCGTGCGCGGAGATACGCAGTATTTT
CASSQIVRGDTQYF
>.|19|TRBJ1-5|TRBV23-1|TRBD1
TGCGCCAGCAGTAGGGGACAGGGGAAAGGGGCTCCGGGCAATCAGCCCCAGCATTTT
CASSRGQGKGAPGNQPQHF
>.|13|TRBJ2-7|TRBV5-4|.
TGTGCCAGCAGCCCCGTGGGGAGCTACGAGCAGTACTTC
CASSPVGSYEQYF
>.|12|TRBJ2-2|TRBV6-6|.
TGTGCCAGCAGTTACCCAGGGGGGGAGCTGTTTTTT
CASSYPGGELFF
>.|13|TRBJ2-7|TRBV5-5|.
TGTGCCAGCAGCCCGGACAGCCCCTACGAGCAGTACTTC
CASSPDSPYEQYF
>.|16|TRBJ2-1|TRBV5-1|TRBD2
TGCGCCAGCAGCTTGGTAAGCGGGGGGGCTCTCAATGAGCAGTTCTTC
CASSLVSGGALNEQFF
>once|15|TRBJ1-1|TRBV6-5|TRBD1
TGTGCCAGCATACGGGACAGGGAGGCTACCACTGAAGCTTTCTTT
CASIRDREATTEAFF
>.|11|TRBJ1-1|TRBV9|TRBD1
TGTGCCAGCAGCGTCCGGGACAGAGCTTTCTTT
CASSVRDRAFF
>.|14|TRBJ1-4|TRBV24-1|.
TGTGCCACCAGTGCCAGGGGTCCCGGGGAAAAACTGTTTTTT
CATSARGPGEKLFF
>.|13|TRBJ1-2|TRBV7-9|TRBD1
TGTGCCAGCAGCTTAACAGGGGCGGATGGCTACACCTTC
CASSLTGADGYTF
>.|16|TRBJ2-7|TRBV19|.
TGTGCCAGTAGTTCCTACACCGGGGCCATGGGAGGCCAGCAGTACTTC
CASSSYTGAMGGQQYF
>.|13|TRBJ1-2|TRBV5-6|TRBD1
TGTGCCAGCAGCTCGCGACAGGGGTATGGCTACACCTTC
CASSSRQGYGYTF
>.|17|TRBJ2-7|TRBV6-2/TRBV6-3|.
TGTGCCAGCAGTTACCGCCCTTTTCGGGGGTACTCCTACGAGCAGTACTTC
CASSYRPFRGYSYEQYF
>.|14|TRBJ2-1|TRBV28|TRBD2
TGTGCCAGCACCCGGTCGGGGGGCTACAATGAGCAGTTCTTC
CASTRSGGYNEQFF
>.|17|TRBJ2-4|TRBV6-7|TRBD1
TGTGCCAGCAGTAGTCCGGGACAGGGCGTAGGTGGAAACATTCAGTACTTC
CASSSPGQGVGGNIQYF
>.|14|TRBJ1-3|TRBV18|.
TGTGCCAGCTCACCCGACAGGTGGGGAAACACCATATATTTT
CASSPDRWGNTIYF
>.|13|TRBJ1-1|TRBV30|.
TGTGCCTGGAGGGCGACAGGACAGCCTGAAGCTTTCTTT
CAWRATGQPEAFF
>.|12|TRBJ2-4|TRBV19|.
TGTGCCAGTAGTATACAGAACAACATTCAGTACTTC
CASSIQNNIQYF
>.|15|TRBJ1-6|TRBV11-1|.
TGTGCCAGCAGCTCCTTCGACAGTCTTGCTTCACCCCTCCACTTT
CASSSFDSLASPLHF
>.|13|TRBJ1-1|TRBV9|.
TGTGCCAGCAGTGGGGGAGGGGATGATGAAGCTTTCTTT
CASSGGGDDEAFF
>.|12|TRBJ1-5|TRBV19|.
TGTGCCAGTACCCAGGGCAATCAGCCCCAGCATTTT
CASTQGNQPQHF
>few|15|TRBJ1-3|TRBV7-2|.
TGTGCCAGCAGCTTCGGACTTACCTCTGGAAACACCATATATTTT
CASSFGLTSGNTIYF
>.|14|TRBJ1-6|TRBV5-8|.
TGTGCCAGCAGCCTGGGAGGGCAAAGCGTATCCCTCCACTTT
CASSLGGQSVSLHF
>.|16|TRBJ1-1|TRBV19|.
TGTGCCAGTACCATAAGGACCCCCACAGGGTCCACTGAAGCTTTCTTT
CASTIRTPTGSTEAFF
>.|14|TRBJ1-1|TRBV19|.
TGTGCCAGTAGTATCAGGGGATACCACACTGAAGCTTTCTTT
CASSIRGYHTEAFF
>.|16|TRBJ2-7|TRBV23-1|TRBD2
TGCGCCAGCAGTCGGAGGACTAGCGGGACCACCGGGGAGCAGTACTTC
CASSRRTSGTTGEQYF
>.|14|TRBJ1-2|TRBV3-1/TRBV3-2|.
TGTGCCAGCAGTCCCCGCGGGGAGGGATATGGCTACACCTTC
CASSPRGEGYGYTF
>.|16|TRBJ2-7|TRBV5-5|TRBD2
TGTGCCAGCAGCCCAAATCCCGGGACTAGCGGTTACGAGCAGTACTTC
CASSPNPGTSGYEQYF
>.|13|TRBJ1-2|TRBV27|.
TGTGCCAGCAGTTTATTTACAGGCTATGGCTACACCTTC
CASSLFTGYGYTF
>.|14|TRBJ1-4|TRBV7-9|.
TGTGCCAGCAGCTTAGCAGGGAGTAATGAAAAACTGTTTTTT
CASSLAGSNEKLFF
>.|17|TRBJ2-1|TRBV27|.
TGTGCCTGCCATGTTGGTTCCGGAACAGGGTTTGGTATTGAGCAGTTCTTC
CACHVGSGTGFGIEQFF